The clone carrying this T cell receptor (beta chain) was detected a few times. The antigen is undetermined. The data were obtained in a study of cytomegalovirus exposure and HLA in healthy donors. Broader study findings: Presence/absence analyses assumed roughly uniform sequencing depth across donors.

V dropped 5 bases and J dropped 5 bases, with 15 bases sitting between them. Germline V gene sequence: CDR1 MDHEN, CDR2 SYDVKM. The CDR3 spans 14 residues. The PCR was carried out with 60 Vbeta primers and 13 Jbeta primers. The repertoire was sequenced with immunoSEQ multiplex PCR; TCRdb's copy has only in-frame clones and lacks some. The sample comprises 90,000 to 150,000 clones, 15% of which are singletons, and over 1.5% rests with the top ten. The material sequenced was PBMCs. This TCR was recovered from a woman aged 18 to 35 in good health and CMV-seronegative. This chain links TRBV28 with TRBJ2-5, with a weak D call TRBD2 (7 bases). The CDR3 nucleotides are TGTGCCAGCAGTCTAGGGGGGGGTGGGGAGACCCAGTACTTC. It codes for CASSLGGGGETQYF.